The present TCR beta chain was sequenced within a study of shared clonotypes between healthy human individuals. The repertoire was sequenced with immunoSEQ multiplex PCR; TCRdb's copy has only in-frame clones and lacks some. The sample contains around 2,000,000 clones, 85% to 95% of which appear only once. The sample taken for sequencing was naive CD4+ T cells sorted from blood. Subset given: CD45RA+ positively selected. This TCR was sampled from a man between 18 and 35 years old in good health.

The CDR3 DNA sequence: TGTGCCAGCAGCCCAACACCCATGAACACTGAAGCTTTCTTT. Amino acid sequence: CASSPTPMNTEAFF. The chain is built from TRBV6-5 and TRBJ1-1, with D unclear. Germline loops: CDR1 MNHEY, CDR2 SVGAGI. CDR3 size: 14 residues. Trimming cost V 6 bases and J 0 bases, with 11 bases left between them.